Presented here are 20 T cell receptor beta chains from one specimen sequenced in a study of shared clonotypes between healthy human individuals. Assay: immunoSEQ multiplex PCR; the TCRdb copy retains only in-frame clones and omits some. Of some 650,000 clones in the sample, 97% were seen once. Sequences were obtained from naive CD4+ T cells sorted from blood. Subset specified: CD45RA+ positively selected. These receptors came from a woman under 40 in good health.

The V call is TRBV2, the J call TRBJ1-2; 9 nucleotides align to TRBD1. The germline V gene has CDR1 SNHLY and CDR2 FYNNEI. With 4 bases clipped from V and 2 bases from J, the junction kept 5 bases outside the gene matches. The CDR3 is 15 residues long. DNA for the CDR3: TGTGCCAGCAGTGTACAGGGGGCCTTCAACTATGGCTACACCTTC. It encodes CASSVQGAFNYGYTF.

The chain combines TRBV28 with TRBJ1-1, with 7 nucleotides matching TRBD1. The germline V gene encodes CDR1 MDHEN and CDR2 SYDVKM. This CDR3 spans 12 amino acids. V gave up 5 bases and J gave up 11 bases; unmatched junction bases: 8. CDR3: CASSRQGKTAFF. The CDR3 DNA is TGTGCCAGCAGTCGACAGGGAAAAACGGCTTTCTTT. Filled out from reference TRBV28 and TRBJ1-1, the complete variable domain reads DVKVTQSSRYLVKRTGEKVFLECVQDMDHENMFWYRQDPGLGLRLIYFSYDVKMKEKGDIPEGYSVSREKKERFSLILESASTNQTSMYLCASSRQGKTAFFGQGTRLTVV.

This sequence joins TRBV28 and TRBJ2-1, with 11 bases that match TRBD1. CDR1 is MDHEN, CDR2 SYDVKM, per germline. This CDR3 region has 15 residues. After removal of 6 bases from V and 5 bases from J, the junction contained 6 bases not matched to a gene. In nucleotides, the CDR3 is TGTGCCAGCAGCCCCGGGACAGGGGGAAACAATGAGCAGTTCTTC. Translated: CASSPGTGGNNEQFF.

The chain recombines TRBV28 with TRBJ1-5; no clear D. The germline V gene encodes CDR1 MDHEN and CDR2 SYDVKM. CDR3 length: 12 amino acids. Trimming removed 8 bases from V and 4 bases from J, with 9 bases in between. CDR3 DNA: TGTGCCAGCCACCGGTGGAATCAGCCCCAGCATTTT. Its translation: CASHRWNQPQHF.

The chain's CDR3 is CASRQWGADYSNQPQHF. CDR3 coding DNA: TGTGCCAGTAGACAATGGGGGGCAGACTATAGCAATCAGCCCCAGCATTTT. J is TRBJ1-5 and V is TRBV19, with D possibly matching TRBD1 (6 bases). The CDR3 consists of 17 residues. Trimming pared 6 bases from V and 0 bases from J, leaving 18 bases between. Germline values: CDR1 LNHDA, CDR2 SQIVND (reference sequence).

The V call is TRBV28, the J call TRBJ2-3; TRBD2 matches 8 bases. The CDR3 spans 15 residues. The germline V gene has CDR1 MDHEN and CDR2 SYDVKM. Germline trimming cut 3 bases from V and 3 bases from J; bases unmatched to any gene: 5. CDR3 sequence: CASSLSSGTTDTQYF. CDR3 nucleotide sequence: TGTGCCAGCAGTTTGAGTAGCGGGACAACAGATACGCAGTATTTT.

V and J are TRBV28 and TRBJ2-3; D remains ambiguous. The CDR3 is 14 amino acids. Per germline, CDR1 MDHEN and CDR2 SYDVKM. Trimming stripped 4 bases from V and 5 bases from J, with 13 bases between. CDR3 in amino acids: CASSSSITQDTQYF. Here the CDR3 DNA reads TGTGCCAGCAGTTCCTCCATCACGCAAGATACGCAGTATTTT.

This sequence joins TRBV9 and TRBJ1-1, with D perhaps matching TRBD1 (5 bases). V was pared by 4 bases and J by 4 bases, with 20 bases between. The CDR3 totals 16 residues. Germline CDR1 SGDLS, CDR2 YYNGEE. CDR3 residues: CASSLQDGRGSTEAFF. CDR3 DNA sequence: TGTGCCAGCAGCCTCCAAGACGGAAGGGGAAGCACTGAAGCTTTCTTT.

The chain links TRBV11-3 to TRBJ2-7; D may be TRBD2 (5 bases). Trimming cost V 1 base and J 5 bases, with 12 bases left between them. The CDR3 spans 14 residues. In germline, CDR1 is SGHNT, CDR2 YENEEA. This chain's CDR3 is CASSLGGSPHEQYF. The CDR3 DNA is TGTGCCAGCAGCTTAGGAGGGAGTCCCCACGAGCAGTACTTC.

This chain connects TRBV2 to TRBJ2-7; TRBD1 aligns across 9 bases. Germline trimming cut 4 bases from V and 3 bases from J; bases unmatched to any gene: 4. The CDR3 length is 14 residues. Germline loops: CDR1 SNHLY, CDR2 FYNNEI. This CDR3 reads CASSVPGQGYEQYF. The CDR3 DNA reads TGTGCCAGCAGTGTACCGGGACAGGGCTACGAGCAGTACTTC.

The chain is built from TRBV7-9 and TRBJ2-5, with D possibly being TRBD2 (6 bases). Germline V gene lookup returns CDR1 SEHNR and CDR2 FQNEAQ (reference sequence). The CDR3 has 15 residues. Trimming removed 2 bases at V and 3 bases at J, with 13 bases between. The chain's CDR3 is CASSLFGGSEETQYF. Written as DNA, the CDR3 is TGTGCCAGCAGCTTATTCGGGGGTAGTGAAGAGACCCAGTACTTC. The entire variable domain, with the rest obtained from reference TRBV7-9 and TRBJ2-5, is as follows: DTGVSQNPRHKITKRGQNVTFRCDPISEHNRLYWYRQTLGQGPEFLTYFQNEAQLEKSRLLSDRFSAERPKGSFSTLEIQRTEQGDSAMYLCASSLFGGSEETQYFGPGTRLLVL.

The chain joins TRBV9 to TRBJ2-7; weak D call: TRBD2 (6 bases). The CDR3 runs to 16 residues. The V gene lost 3 bases and the J gene lost 6 bases, with 22 bases spanning the gap. The germline gives CDR1 SGDLS, CDR2 YYNGEE. The CDR3 loop reads CASSAVRDSEYSEQYF. The DNA for the CDR3 is TGTGCCAGCAGCGCTGTTCGGGACTCGGAGTATAGCGAGCAGTACTTC.

The rearrangement uses TRBV2 and TRBJ2-2, with 9 bases identical to TRBD2. Germline V gene data show CDR1 as SNHLY and CDR2 as FYNNEI. With V trimmed by 8 bases and J by 4 bases, 5 bases remained unmatched. The CDR3 has 14 residues. The CDR3 bases are TGTGCCAGCGGGGGACTAGCCCGCACCGGGGAGCTGTTTTTT. Its protein is CASGGLARTGELFF.

The CDR3 protein is CASSPRAGVGLSYEQYF. In DNA form, the CDR3 reads TGTGCCAGCAGCCCCAGGGCGGGAGTGGGCCTTTCCTACGAGCAGTACTTC. This sequence joins TRBV9 and TRBJ2-7; 7 bases map to TRBD2. Germline V gene sequence: CDR1 SGDLS, CDR2 YYNGEE. The junction had 14 bases not matched to a gene; V was cut back by 4 bases and J by 1 base. The CDR3 loop spans 17 amino acids.

This chain uses TRBV19 with TRBJ1-5; 9 bases are a match to TRBD1. The junction had 7 bases not matched to a gene; V was cut back by 9 bases and J by 1 base. The V gene's germline CDR1 is LNHDA and CDR2 SQIVND (reference sequence). The CDR3 has 15 amino acids. The CDR3 coding sequence is TGTGCCAGCCGGGACAGGGTCTGGAGCAATCAGCCCCAGCATTTT. Residues: CASRDRVWSNQPQHF.

V and J are TRBV19 and TRBJ1-5; D not resolved. CDR3 length: 14 residues. V lost 4 bases to trimming and J lost 3 bases, with 10 bases between them. Germline assignment: CDR1 LNHDA and CDR2 SQIVND (reference sequence). CDR3 region: CASSNTGNNQPQHF. Written as DNA, the CDR3 is TGTGCCAGTAGTAACACGGGGAACAATCAGCCCCAGCATTTT.

DNA of the CDR3: TGCGCCAGCAGCTTGGCAGCCCAAGAGACCCAGTACTTC. This gives the protein CASSLAAQETQYF. This sequence joins TRBV5-1 and TRBJ2-5; D gene unclear. The CDR3 extends over 13 amino acids. Germline V lookup: CDR1 SGHRS, CDR2 YFSETQ. V lost 0 bases to trimming and J lost 1 base, with 4 bases between them. Combining the CDR3 with reference TRBV5-1 and TRBJ2-5 gives the whole variable domain KAGVTQTPRYLIKTRGQQVTLSCSPISGHRSVSWYQQTPGQGLQFLFEYFSETQRNKGNFPGRFSGRQFSNSRSEMNVSTLELGDSALYLCASSLAAQETQYFGPGTRLLVL.

The chain recombines TRBV7-8 with TRBJ1-3, with a tentative D call TRBD1 (5 bases). The germline gives CDR1 SGHVS, CDR2 FQNEAQ. The CDR3 has 15 amino acids. Between the trimmed V and J ends, which lost 5 bases and 6 bases, there was a span of 17 bases. The DNA for the CDR3 is TGTGCCAGCAGCCTACTCAGGGACCTTCCAAACACCATATATTTT. Translating gives CASSLLRDLPNTIYF.

The chain has TRBV2 and TRBJ1-4, with 9 bases matching TRBD1. The CDR3 covers 13 residues. Looked up from germline, CDR1 is SNHLY and CDR2 is FYNNEI. J lost 8 bases, V lost 6 bases, and 4 bases had no gene match. CDR3 in amino acids: CASSRDRVEKLFF. CDR3 nucleotide sequence: TGTGCCAGCAGCCGGGACAGGGTCGAAAAACTGTTTTTT.

The rearrangement uses TRBV5-1 and TRBJ2-2; TRBD2 matches at 8 bases. CDR3 size: 14 residues. Germline V gene sequence: CDR1 SGHRS, CDR2 YFSETQ. Trimming at V came to 3 bases and at J to 6 bases, leaving 4 bases not matched to a gene. The CDR3 is CASSSETSAGELFF. As DNA, the CDR3 is TGCGCCAGCAGCTCCGAGACTAGCGCCGGGGAGCTGTTTTTT.